The next 4 T cell receptor beta chains were all read from a single sample in a study of T-cell memory formation after mild COVID-19. TCRdb reprocessed the 5' RACE reads with MiXCR, giving one entry per CDR3 protein. The top ten hold 20% to 25% of the sample, which has roughly 400,000 distinct CDR3 sequences, approximately 18% seen once. The source material was PBMCs or a T cell subset sorted from them (not recorded which). The receptors shown here come from a man younger than 35 who had mild COVID-19 (a few samples of this study predate the infection). Cell type and time point are not known.

This clonotype was counted between two and nine times. V and J are TRBV5-4 and TRBJ1-6; D gene uncertain. Trimming removed 5 bases at V and 8 bases at J, with 11 bases between. In germline, CDR1 is SGHNT, CDR2 YYREEE (reference sequence). This CDR3 region has 13 residues. CDR3 coding DNA: TGTGCCAGCAGACGGGAGCGGGATTCACCCCTCCACTTT. Its protein is CASRRERDSPLHF. The whole variable domain, filled in from reference TRBV5-4 and TRBJ1-6, reads ETGVTQSPTHLIKTRGQQVTLRCSSQSGHNTVSWYQQALGQGPQFIFQYYREEENGRGNFPPRFSGLQFPNYSSELNVNALELDDSALYLCASRRERDSPLHFGNGTRLTVT.

This clonotype was observed a handful of times. The rearrangement links TRBV5-1 to TRBJ1-4; 8 bases match TRBD1. This CDR3 spans 17 amino acids. The V gene end was trimmed by 2 bases and the J gene end by 6 bases; junction bases not matched to a gene: 12. Germline V gives CDR1 SGHRS, CDR2 YFSETQ. Here the CDR3 reads CASSFRRTGQGDEKLFF. CDR3 coding DNA: TGCGCCAGCAGCTTTAGAAGAACCGGACAGGGTGATGAAAAACTGTTTTTT. The variable domain in full, completed from reference TRBV5-1 and TRBJ1-4, reads KAGVTQTPRYLIKTRGQQVTLSCSPISGHRSVSWYQQTPGQGLQFLFEYFSETQRNKGNFPGRFSGRQFSNSRSEMNVSTLELGDSALYLCASSFRRTGQGDEKLFFGSGTQLSVL.

The gene calls are TRBV5-1 and TRBJ1-1, with TRBD1 matching over 9 bases. The CDR3 spans 15 residues. In germline, CDR1 is SGHRS, CDR2 YFSETQ. Trimming at V came to 7 bases and at J to 4 bases, leaving 11 bases not matched to a gene. The CDR3 spells CASLGTGSKGTEAFF. CDR3 nucleotides: TGCGCCAGCCTAGGGACAGGGAGCAAGGGCACTGAAGCTTTCTTT.

V and J are TRBV10-3 and TRBJ2-7, with D hard to call. V was trimmed by 2 bases and J by 7 bases, leaving 9 bases between them. Germline V gene sequence: CDR1 ENHRY, CDR2 SYGVKD. The CDR3 extends over 12 amino acids. Written as DNA, the CDR3 is TGTGCCATCAGTGAGGGGAAGTTGGAGCAGTACGTC. Translation gives CAISEGKLEQYV.